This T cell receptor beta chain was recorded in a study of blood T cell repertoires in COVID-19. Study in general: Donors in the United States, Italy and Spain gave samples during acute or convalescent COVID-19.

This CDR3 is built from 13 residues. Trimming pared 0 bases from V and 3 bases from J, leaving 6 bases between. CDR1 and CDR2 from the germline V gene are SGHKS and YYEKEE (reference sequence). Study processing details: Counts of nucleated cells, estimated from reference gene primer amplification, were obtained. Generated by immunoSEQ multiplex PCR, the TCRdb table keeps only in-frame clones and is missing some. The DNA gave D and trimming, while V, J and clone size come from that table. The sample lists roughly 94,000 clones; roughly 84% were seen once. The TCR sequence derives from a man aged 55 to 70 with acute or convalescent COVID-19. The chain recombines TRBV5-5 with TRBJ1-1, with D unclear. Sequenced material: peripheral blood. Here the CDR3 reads CASSLAGYTEAFF. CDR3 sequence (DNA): TGTGCCAGCAGCTTGGCGGGGTACACTGAAGCTTTCTTT.